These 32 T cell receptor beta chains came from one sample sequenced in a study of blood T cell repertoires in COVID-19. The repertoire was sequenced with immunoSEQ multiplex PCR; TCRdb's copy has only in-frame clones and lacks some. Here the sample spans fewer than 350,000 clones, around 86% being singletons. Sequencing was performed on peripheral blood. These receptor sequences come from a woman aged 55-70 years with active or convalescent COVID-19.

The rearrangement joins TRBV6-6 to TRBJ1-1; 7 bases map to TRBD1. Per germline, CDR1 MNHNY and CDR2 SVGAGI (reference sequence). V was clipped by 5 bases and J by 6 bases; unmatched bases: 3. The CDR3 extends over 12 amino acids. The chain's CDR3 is CASSHRGAEAFF. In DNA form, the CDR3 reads TGTGCCAGCAGTCACAGGGGTGCTGAAGCTTTCTTT.

CDR3 amino acids: CASRSPQGDYGYTF. CDR3 nucleotides: TGTGCCAGCCGTTCCCCACAGGGGGACTATGGCTACACCTTC. The genes are TRBV27 and TRBJ1-2; TRBD1 agrees at 8 bases. The V segment lost 8 bases and the J segment 3 bases; nucleotides outside the gene matches: 8. CDR1 is MNHEY and CDR2 is SMNVEV in the germline V gene (reference sequence). This CDR3 spans 14 amino acids.

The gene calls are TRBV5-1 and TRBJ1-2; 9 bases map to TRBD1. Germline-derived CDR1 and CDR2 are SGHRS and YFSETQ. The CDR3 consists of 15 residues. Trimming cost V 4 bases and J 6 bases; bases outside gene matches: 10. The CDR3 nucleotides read TGCGCCAGCAGCGCCCATAACAGGGGGCTTAATGGCTACACCTTC. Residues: CASSAHNRGLNGYTF. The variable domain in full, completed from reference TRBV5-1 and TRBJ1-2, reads KAGVTQTPRYLIKTRGQQVTLSCSPISGHRSVSWYQQTPGQGLQFLFEYFSETQRNKGNFPGRFSGRQFSNSRSEMNVSTLELGDSALYLCASSAHNRGLNGYTFGSGTRLTVV.

As DNA, the CDR3 is TGTGCCAGCAGAGGGTCTGGGGAGGATGGCTACACCTTC. It yields the protein CASRGSGEDGYTF. The rearrangement joins TRBV27 to TRBJ1-2, with D uncertain. V was clipped by 6 bases and J by 6 bases, with 14 bases between them. CDR1 is MNHEY, CDR2 SMNVEV, per germline (reference sequence). The CDR3 totals 13 residues.

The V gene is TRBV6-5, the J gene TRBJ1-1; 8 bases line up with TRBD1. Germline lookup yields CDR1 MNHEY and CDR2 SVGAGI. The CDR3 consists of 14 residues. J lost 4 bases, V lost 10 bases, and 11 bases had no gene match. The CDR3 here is CATTRGLGSTEAFF. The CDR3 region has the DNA TGTGCCACCACCAGGGGGCTGGGGTCCACTGAAGCTTTCTTT.

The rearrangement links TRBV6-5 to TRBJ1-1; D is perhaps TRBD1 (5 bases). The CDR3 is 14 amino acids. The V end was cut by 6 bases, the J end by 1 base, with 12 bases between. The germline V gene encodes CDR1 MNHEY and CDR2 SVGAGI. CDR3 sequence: CASRKPGQNTEAFF. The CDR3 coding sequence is TGTGCCAGCAGGAAACCTGGACAGAACACTGAAGCTTTCTTT.

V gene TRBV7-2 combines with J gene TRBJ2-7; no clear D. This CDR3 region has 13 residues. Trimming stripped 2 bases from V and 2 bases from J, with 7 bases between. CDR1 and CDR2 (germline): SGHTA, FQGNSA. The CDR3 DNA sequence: TGTGCCAGCAGCTTAACAAATACCTACGAGCAGTACTTC. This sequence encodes CASSLTNTYEQYF.

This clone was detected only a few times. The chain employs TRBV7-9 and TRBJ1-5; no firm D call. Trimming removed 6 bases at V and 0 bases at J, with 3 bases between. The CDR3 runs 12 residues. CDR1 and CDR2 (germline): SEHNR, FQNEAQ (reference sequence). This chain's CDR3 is CASSLSNQPQHF. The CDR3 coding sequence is TGTGCCAGCAGTCTTAGCAATCAGCCCCAGCATTTT.

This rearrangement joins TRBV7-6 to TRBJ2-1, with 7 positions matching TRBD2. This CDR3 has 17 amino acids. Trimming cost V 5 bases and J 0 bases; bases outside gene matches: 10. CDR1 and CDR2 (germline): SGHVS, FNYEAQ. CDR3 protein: CASSRNRRGSSYNEQFF. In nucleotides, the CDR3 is TGTGCCAGCAGCCGAAATCGGCGGGGGAGCTCCTACAATGAGCAGTTCTTC.

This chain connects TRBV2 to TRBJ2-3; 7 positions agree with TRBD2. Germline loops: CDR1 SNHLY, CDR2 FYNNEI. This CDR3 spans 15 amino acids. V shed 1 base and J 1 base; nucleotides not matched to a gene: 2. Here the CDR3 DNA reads TGTGCCAGCAGTGAAGGACGGGGGGGCACAGATACGCAGTATTTT. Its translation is CASSEGRGGTDTQYF.

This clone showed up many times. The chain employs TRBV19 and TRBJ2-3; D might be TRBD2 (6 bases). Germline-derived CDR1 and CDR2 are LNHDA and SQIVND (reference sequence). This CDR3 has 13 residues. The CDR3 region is CKARDLLTDTQYF. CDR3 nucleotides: TGTAAGGCCAGGGACTTGCTCACAGATACGCAGTATTTT.

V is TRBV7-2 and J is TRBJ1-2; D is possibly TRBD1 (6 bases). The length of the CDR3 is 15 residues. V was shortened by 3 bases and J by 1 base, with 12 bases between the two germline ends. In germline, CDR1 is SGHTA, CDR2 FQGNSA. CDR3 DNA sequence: TGTGCCAGCAGCTTTTCGGGACACCTTAACTATGGCTACACCTTC. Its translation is CASSFSGHLNYGYTF.

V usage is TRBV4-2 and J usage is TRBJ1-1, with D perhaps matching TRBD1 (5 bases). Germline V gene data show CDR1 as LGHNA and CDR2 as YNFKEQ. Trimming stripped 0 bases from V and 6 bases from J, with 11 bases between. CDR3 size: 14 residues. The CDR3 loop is CASSQDSKQAEAFF. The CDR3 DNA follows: TGTGCCAGCAGCCAAGATTCTAAACAGGCTGAAGCTTTCTTT.

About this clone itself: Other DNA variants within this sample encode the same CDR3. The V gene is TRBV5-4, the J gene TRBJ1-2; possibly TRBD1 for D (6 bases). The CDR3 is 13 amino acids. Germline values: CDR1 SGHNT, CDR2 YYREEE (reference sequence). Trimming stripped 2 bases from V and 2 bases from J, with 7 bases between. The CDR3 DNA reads TGTGCCAGCAGCTTTACAGGGAACTATGGCTACACCTTC. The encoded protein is CASSFTGNYGYTF.

This chain's CDR3 is CASSLGGSHNEQFF. In nucleotides, the CDR3 is TGTGCCAGCAGCTTGGGAGGGTCACACAATGAGCAGTTCTTC. V usage is TRBV5-8 and J usage is TRBJ2-1; possibly TRBD2 for D (5 bases). This CDR3 is built from 14 residues. The V gene's germline CDR1 is SGHTS and CDR2 YDEGEE. Deletions cut 0 bases from V and 5 bases from J, with 9 bases between.

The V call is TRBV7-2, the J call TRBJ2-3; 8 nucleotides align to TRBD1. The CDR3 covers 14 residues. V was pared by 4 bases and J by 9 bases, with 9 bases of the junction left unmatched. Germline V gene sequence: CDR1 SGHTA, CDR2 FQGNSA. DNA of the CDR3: TGTGCCAGCAGCTCTATCCAGGGGGCGGAGACGCAGTATTTT. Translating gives CASSSIQGAETQYF.

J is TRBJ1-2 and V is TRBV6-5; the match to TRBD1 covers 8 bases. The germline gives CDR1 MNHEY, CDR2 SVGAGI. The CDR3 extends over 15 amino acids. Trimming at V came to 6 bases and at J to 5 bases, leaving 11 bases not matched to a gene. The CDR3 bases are TGTGCCAGCAGGTCTCGGGACAGGACTGGATATGGCTACACCTTC. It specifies CASRSRDRTGYGYTF.

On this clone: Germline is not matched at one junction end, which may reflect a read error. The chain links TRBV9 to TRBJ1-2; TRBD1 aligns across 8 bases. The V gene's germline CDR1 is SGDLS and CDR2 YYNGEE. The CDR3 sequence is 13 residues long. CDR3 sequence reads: CASSVTGGAGFLF. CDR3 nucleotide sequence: TGTGCCAGCAGCGTCACAGGGGGGGCCGGTTTCCTCTTC.

This CDR3 is CASSLGQGIDQPQHF. The CDR3 DNA reads TGTGCCAGCAGCCTCGGACAGGGAATAGATCAGCCCCAGCATTTT. This chain connects TRBV2 to TRBJ1-5, with 8 nucleotides matching TRBD1. Per germline, CDR1 SNHLY and CDR2 FYNNEI. The length of the CDR3 is 15 residues. J was trimmed by 5 bases and V by 6 bases; bases with no gene match: 9. The full variable domain, its missing parts supplied by reference TRBV2 and TRBJ1-5, is EPEVTQTPSHQVTQMGQEVILRCVPISNHLYFYWYRQILGQKVEFLVSFYNNEISEKSEIFDDQFSVERPDGSNFTLKIRSTKLEDSAMYFCASSLGQGIDQPQHFGDGTRLSIL.

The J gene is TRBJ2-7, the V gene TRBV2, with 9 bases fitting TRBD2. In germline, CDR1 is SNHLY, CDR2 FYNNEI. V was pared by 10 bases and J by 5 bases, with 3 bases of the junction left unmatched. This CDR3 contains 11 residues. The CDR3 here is CATGTSHEQYF. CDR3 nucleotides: TGTGCCACCGGGACTAGCCACGAGCAGTACTTC.

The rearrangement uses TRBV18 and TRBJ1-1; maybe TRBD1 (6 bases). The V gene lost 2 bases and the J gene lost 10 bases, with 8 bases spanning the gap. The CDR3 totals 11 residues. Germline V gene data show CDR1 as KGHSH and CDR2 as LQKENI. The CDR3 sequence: CASSPETGAFF. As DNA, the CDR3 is TGTGCCAGCTCACCAGAGACAGGAGCTTTCTTT.

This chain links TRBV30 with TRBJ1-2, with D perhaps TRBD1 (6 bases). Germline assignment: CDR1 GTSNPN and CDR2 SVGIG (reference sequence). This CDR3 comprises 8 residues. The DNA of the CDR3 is TGTAGGGGGGGTGGCTACACCTTC. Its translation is CRGGGYTF.

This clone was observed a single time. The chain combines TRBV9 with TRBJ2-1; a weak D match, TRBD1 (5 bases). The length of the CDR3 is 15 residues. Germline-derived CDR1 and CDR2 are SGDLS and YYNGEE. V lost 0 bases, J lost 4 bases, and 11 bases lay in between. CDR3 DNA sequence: TGTGCCAGCAGCGTAGACCAGGGCGGATACAATGAGCAGTTCTTC. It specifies CASSVDQGGYNEQFF.

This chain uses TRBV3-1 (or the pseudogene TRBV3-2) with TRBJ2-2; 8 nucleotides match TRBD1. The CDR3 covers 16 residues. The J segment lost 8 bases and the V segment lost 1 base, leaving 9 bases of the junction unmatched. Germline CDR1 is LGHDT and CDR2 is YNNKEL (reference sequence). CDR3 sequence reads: CASSQVPTGAAGELFF. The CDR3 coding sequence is TGTGCCAGCAGCCAAGTCCCGACAGGGGCCGCAGGGGAGCTGTTTTTT.

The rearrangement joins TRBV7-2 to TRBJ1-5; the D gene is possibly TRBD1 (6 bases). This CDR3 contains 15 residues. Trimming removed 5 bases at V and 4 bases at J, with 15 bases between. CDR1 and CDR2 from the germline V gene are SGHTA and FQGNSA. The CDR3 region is CASSGNRGSNQPQHF. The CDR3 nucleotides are TGTGCCAGCAGCGGAAATAGGGGGAGTAATCAGCCCCAGCATTTT.

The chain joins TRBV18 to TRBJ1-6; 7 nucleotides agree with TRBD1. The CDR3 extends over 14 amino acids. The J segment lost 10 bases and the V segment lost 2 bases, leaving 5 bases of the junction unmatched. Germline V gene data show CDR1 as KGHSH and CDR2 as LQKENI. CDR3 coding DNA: TGTGCCAGCTCACCAGGGCAGGGGGACTCACCCCTCCACTTT. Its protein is CASSPGQGDSPLHF.

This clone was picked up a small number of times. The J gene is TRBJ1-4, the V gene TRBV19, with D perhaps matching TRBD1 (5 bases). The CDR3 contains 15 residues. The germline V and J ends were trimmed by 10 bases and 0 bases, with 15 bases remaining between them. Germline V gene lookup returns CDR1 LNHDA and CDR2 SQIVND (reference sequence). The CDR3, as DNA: TGTGCCACCCTACCCCGGGGGGCAACTAATGAAAAACTGTTTTTT. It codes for CATLPRGATNEKLFF.

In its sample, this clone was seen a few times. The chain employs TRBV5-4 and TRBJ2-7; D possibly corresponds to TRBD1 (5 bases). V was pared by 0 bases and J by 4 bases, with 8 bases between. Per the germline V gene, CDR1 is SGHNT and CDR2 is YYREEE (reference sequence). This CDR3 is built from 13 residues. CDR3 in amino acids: CASSLDRPYEQYF. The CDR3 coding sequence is TGTGCCAGCAGCTTGGACAGGCCTTACGAGCAGTACTTC.

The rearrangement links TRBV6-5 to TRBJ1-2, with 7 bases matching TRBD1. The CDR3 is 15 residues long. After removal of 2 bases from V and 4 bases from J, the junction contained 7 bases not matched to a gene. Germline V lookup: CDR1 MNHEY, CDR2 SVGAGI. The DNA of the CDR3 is TGTGCCAGCAGTTACCGACAGGGTCTCGGCTATGGCTACACCTTC. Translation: CASSYRQGLGYGYTF.

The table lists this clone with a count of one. Here the CDR3 reads CASSIRLSGEQFF. The DNA for the CDR3 is TGTGCCAGTAGTATCCGGCTGTCGGGTGAGCAGTTCTTC. This chain connects TRBV19 to TRBJ2-1, with D unresolved. The CDR3 is made up of 13 amino acids. Germline CDR1 reads LNHDA; CDR2 reads SQIVND (reference sequence). Trimming removed 3 bases at V and 9 bases at J, with 12 bases between. Complete variable domain (other parts from reference TRBV19 and TRBJ2-1): DGGITQSPKYLFRKEGQNVTLSCEQNLNHDAMYWYRQDPGQGLRLIYYSQIVNDFQKGDIAEGYSVSREKKESFPLTVTSAQKNPTAFYLCASSIRLSGEQFFGPGTRLTVL.

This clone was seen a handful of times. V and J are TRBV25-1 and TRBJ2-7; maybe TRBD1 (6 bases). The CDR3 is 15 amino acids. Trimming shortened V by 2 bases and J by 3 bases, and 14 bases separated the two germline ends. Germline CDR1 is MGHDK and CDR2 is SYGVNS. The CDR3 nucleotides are TGTGCCAGCAGTGAAGTTGGCAGGGGCGGCTACGAGCAGTACTTC. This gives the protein CASSEVGRGGYEQYF.

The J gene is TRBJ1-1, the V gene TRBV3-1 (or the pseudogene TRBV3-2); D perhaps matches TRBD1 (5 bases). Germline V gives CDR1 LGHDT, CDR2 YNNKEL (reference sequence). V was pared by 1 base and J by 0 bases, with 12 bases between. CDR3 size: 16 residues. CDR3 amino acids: CASSQGGPHMNTEAFF. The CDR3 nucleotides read TGTGCCAGCAGCCAAGGGGGCCCACACATGAACACTGAAGCTTTCTTT.